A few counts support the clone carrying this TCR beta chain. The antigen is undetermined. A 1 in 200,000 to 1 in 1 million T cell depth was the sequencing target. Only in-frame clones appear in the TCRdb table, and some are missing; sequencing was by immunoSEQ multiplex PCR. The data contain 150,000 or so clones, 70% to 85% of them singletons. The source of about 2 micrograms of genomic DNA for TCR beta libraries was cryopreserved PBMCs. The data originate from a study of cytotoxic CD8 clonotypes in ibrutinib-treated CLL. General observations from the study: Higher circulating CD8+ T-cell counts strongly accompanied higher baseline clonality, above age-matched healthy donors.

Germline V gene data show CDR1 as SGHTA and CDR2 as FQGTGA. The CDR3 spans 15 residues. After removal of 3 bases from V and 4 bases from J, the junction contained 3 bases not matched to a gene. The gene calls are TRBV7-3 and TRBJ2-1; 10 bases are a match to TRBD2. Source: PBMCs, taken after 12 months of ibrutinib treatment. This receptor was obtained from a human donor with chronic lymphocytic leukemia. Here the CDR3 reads CASSFSSGGYNEQFF. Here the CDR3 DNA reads TGTGCCAGCAGCTTTAGTAGCGGGGGGTACAATGAGCAGTTCTTC.